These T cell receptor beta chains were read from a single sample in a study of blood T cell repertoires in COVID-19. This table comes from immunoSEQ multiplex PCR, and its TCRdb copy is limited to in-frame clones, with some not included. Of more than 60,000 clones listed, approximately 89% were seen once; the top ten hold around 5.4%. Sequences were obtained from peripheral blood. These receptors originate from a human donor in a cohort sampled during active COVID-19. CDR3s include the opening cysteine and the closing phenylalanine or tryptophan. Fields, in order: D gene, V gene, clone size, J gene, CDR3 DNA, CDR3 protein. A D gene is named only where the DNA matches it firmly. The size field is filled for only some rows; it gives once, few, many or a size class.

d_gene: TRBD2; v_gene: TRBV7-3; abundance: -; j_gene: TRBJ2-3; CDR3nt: TGTGCCAGCAGCTTAAGAGTGCGGGGGGGCTTAGATACGCAGTATTTT; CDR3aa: CASSLRVRGGLDTQYF
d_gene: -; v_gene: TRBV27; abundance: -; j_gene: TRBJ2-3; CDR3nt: TGTGCCAGCAGCCGAGACAGCCCAGATACGCAGTATTTT; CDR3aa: CASSRDSPDTQYF
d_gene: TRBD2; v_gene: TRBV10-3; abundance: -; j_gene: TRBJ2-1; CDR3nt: TGTGCCATCAGTGAGTCGAGTAGCGGGGGGGCTGGTGAGCAGTTCTTC; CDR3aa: CAISESSSGGAGEQFF
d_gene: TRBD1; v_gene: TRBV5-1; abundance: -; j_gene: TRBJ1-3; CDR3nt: TGCGCCAGCAGCGACGACAGGGACTTAAACACCATATATTTT; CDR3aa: CASSDDRDLNTIYF
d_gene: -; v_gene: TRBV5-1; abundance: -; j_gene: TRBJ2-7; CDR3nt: TGCGCCAGCAGCTTGGTTTCGGGGGGCCGGCCGTCGGGGTACGAGCAGTACTTC; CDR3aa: CASSLVSGGRPSGYEQYF
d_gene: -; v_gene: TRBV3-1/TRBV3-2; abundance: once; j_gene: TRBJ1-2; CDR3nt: TGTGCCAGCAGCCAAGATCATGGGCATGGCTACACCTTC; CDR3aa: CASSQDHGHGYTF
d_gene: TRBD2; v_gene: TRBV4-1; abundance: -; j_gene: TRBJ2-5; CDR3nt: TGCGCCAGCAGCCTGGCTAGCGGGGGGGCGGGAGAGACCCAGTACTTC; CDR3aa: CASSLASGGAGETQYF
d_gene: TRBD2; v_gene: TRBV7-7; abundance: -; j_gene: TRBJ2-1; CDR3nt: TGTGCCAGCAGCCGTGGGGGGGACAATGAGCAGTTCTTC; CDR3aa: CASSRGGDNEQFF
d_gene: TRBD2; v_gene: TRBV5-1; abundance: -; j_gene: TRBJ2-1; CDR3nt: TGCGCCAGCACCATAGCGGGGGGGCTCTACAATGAGCAGTTCTTC; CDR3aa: CASTIAGGLYNEQFF
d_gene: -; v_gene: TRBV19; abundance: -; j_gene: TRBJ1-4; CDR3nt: TGTGCCAGTAGTATCCCAGGGGCAGGGGAAAAACTGTTTTTT; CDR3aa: CASSIPGAGEKLFF
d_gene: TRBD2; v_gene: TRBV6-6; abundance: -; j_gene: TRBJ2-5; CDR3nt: TGTGCCAGCACGAGGACTAGCGGACAAGAGACCCAGTACTTC; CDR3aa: CASTRTSGQETQYF
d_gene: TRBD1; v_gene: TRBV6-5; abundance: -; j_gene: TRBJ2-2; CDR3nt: TGTGCCAGCAGACTACGGACAGGGTTGGCCGGGGAGCTGTTTTTT; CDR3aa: CASRLRTGLAGELFF
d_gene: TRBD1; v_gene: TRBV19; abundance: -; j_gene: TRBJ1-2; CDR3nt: TGTGCCAGCGATTCCGGGACAGGGCGATCCCTGAGCTACACCTTC; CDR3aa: CASDSGTGRSLSYTF
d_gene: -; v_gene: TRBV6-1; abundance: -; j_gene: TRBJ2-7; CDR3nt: TGTGCCAGCAGTGAAGGCAGGGCCTCCTACGAGCAGTACTTC; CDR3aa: CASSEGRASYEQYF
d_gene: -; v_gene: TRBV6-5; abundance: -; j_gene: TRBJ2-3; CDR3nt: TGTGCCAGCAGGGGCATCCCCTTGACAGATACGCAGTATTTT; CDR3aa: CASRGIPLTDTQYF
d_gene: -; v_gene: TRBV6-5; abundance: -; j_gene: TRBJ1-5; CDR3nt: TGTGCCAGCAGTAGACATCACAATCAGCCCCAGCATTTT; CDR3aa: CASSRHHNQPQHF
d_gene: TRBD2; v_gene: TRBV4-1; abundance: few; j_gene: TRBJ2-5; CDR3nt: TGCGCCAGCAGCCCACAACTAGCGGGGGCGAGGCAAGAGACCCAGTACTTC; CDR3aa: CASSPQLAGARQETQYF
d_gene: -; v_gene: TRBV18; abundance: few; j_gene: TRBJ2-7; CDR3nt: TGTGCCAGCTCAGCTGGGACCGGGAGCTCCTACGAGCAGTACTTC; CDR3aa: CASSAGTGSSYEQYF
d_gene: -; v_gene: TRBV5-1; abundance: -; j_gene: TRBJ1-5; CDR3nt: TGCGCCAGCAGCTTCAATGGGCTTGATCAGCCCCAGCATTTT; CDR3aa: CASSFNGLDQPQHF
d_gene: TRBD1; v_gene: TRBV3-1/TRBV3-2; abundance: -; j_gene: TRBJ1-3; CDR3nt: TGTGCCAGCAGCCAAGGGACAGGGGTAGACACCATATATTTT; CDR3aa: CASSQGTGVDTIYF
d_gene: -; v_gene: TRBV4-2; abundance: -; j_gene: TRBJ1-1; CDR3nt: TGTGCCAGCAGCCAAGAGGCCGGAGACACTGAAGCTTTCTTT; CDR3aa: CASSQEAGDTEAFF
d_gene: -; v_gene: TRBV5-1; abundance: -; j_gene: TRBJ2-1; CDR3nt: TGCGCCAGCAGCCCAAGAGGGGGGGGAAGACCCTATGAGCAGTTCTTC; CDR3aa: CASSPRGGGRPYEQFF
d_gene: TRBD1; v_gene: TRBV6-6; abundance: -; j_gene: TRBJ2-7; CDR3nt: TGTGCCAGCAGTTACACCAGACAGGGGAGCTCCTACGAGCAGTACTTC; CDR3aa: CASSYTRQGSSYEQYF
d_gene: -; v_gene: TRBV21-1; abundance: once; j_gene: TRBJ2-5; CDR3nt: TGTGCCATCAAGCGACAGGGCTACCAAGAGACCCAGTACTTC; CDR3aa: CAIKRQGYQETQYF
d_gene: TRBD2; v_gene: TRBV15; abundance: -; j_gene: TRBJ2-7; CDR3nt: TGTGCCACCAGCTCACCAGCGGGGGCGCGCCGCCACGAGCAGTACTTC; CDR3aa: CATSSPAGARRHEQYF
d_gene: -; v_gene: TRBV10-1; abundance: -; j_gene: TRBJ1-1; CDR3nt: TGCGCCAGCAGTGAAGGCGGGGTACGCGCTGAAGCTTTCTTT; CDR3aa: CASSEGGVRAEAFF
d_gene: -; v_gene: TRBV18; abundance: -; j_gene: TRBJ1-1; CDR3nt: TGTGCCAGCTCACAATCCCAGATGAACACTGAAGCTTTCTTT; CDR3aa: CASSQSQMNTEAFF
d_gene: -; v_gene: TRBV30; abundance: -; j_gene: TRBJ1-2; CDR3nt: TGTGCCTGGAGGCCCGGGGGGGGCTACACCTTC; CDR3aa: CAWRPGGGYTF
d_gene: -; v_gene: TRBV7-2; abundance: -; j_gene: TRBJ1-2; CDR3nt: TGTGCCAGCAGCCAGAGTGGGGGCATGGGCTATGGCTACACCTTC; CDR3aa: CASSQSGGMGYGYTF
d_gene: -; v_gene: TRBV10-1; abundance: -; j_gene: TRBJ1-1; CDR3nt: TGCGCCAGCAGTGACAACTGGAACACTGAAGCTTTCTTT; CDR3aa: CASSDNWNTEAFF
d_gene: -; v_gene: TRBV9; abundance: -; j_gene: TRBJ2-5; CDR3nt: TGTGCCAGCAGCGCGGGAGTGGGGAGGGGGGAGACCCAGTACTTC; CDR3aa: CASSAGVGRGETQYF
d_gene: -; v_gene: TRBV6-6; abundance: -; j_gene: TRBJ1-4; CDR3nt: TGTGCCAGCAGTAGCACACCGGGACTGAATAATGAAAAACTGTTTTTT; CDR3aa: CASSSTPGLNNEKLFF
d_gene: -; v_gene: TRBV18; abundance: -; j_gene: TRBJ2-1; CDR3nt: TGTGCCAGCTCACCAAGATGGACGGGGGAAAATGAGCAGTTCTTC; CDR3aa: CASSPRWTGENEQFF
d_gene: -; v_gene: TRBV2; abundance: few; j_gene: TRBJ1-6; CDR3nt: TGTGCCAGCGATAGGGGTGGAGCACCCCTCCACTTT; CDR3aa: CASDRGGAPLHF
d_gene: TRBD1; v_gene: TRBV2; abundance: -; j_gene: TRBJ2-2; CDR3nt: TGTGCCAGCAGTGTATCGGGGACAGCGAACACCGGGGAGCTGTTTTTT; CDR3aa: CASSVSGTANTGELFF
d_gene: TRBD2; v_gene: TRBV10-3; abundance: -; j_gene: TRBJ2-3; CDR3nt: TGTGCCACACAAACTAGCGGGGGGTTCCGGAATACGCAGTATTTT; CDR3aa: CATQTSGGFRNTQYF
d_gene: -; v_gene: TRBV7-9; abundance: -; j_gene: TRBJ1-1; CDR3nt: TGTGCCAGCAGCTTAGCGAATCCTATGAACACTGAAGCTTTCTTT; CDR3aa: CASSLANPMNTEAFF
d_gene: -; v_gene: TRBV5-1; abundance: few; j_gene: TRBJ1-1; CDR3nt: TGCGCCAGGTCATCGAAGGGGGTCGCTGAAGCTTTCTTT; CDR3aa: CARSSKGVAEAFF
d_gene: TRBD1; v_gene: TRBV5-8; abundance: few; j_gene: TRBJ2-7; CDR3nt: TGTGCCAGCAGCGGGCGGGAAACAGGGGGACAGTACTTC; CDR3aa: CASSGRETGGQYF
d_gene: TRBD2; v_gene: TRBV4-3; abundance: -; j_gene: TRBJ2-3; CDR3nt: TGCGCCAGCAGCCCAGACGGGACTAGCGCAAGCACAGATACGCAGTATTTT; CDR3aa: CASSPDGTSASTDTQYF
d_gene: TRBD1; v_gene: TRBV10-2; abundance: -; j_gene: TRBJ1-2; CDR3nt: TGCGCCAGCAGTGAAGTTGGGACAGCGCGTGGGTACACCTTC; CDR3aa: CASSEVGTARGYTF
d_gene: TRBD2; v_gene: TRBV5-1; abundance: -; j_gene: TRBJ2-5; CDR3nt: TGCGCCAGCAACCCTAGCGGGCACACCGGGGCCCAGTACTTC; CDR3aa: CASNPSGHTGAQYF
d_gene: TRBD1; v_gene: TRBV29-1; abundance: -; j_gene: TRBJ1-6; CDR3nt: TGCAGCGCTGACAGGGGGCGTGATTCACCCCTCCACTTT; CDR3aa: CSADRGRDSPLHF
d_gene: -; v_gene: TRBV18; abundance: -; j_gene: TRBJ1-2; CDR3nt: TGTGCCAGCTCACCCGGACTGGTCTATGGCTACACCTTC; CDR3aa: CASSPGLVYGYTF
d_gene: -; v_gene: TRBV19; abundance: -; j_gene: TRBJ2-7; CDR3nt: TGTGCCAGTAGTATAGATCTCGGCGGCTCCTACGAGCAGTACTTC; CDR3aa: CASSIDLGGSYEQYF
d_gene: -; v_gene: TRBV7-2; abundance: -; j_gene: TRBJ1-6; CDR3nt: TGTGCCAGCAGCTTCTCACAGGGAGGGGGGGTTTATAATTCACCCCTCCACTTT; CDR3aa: CASSFSQGGGVYNSPLHF
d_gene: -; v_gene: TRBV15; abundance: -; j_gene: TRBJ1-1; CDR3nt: TGTGCCACCAGCAGAGATAATTATATAGCTGAAGCTTTCTTT; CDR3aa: CATSRDNYIAEAFF
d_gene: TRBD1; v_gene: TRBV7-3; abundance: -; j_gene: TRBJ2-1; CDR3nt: TGTGCCAGCAGCTTATTCCGGGACAGGGGGGGAAATGAGCAGTTCTTC; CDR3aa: CASSLFRDRGGNEQFF
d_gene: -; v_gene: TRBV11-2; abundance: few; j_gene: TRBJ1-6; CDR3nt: TGTGCCAGCGTTCCCGGGGGGACGAATTCACCCCTCCACTTT; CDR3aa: CASVPGGTNSPLHF
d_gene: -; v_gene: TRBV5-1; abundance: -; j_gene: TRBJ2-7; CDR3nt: TGCGCCAGCAGCTTGTATGGGGGCAACGAGCAGTACTTC; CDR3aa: CASSLYGGNEQYF
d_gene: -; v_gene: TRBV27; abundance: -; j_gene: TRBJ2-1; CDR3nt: TGTGCCAGCAGTCCTTCCTTCAGCTCCTACAATGAGCAGTTCTTC; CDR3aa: CASSPSFSSYNEQFF
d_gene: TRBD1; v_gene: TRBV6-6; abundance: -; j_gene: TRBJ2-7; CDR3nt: TGTGCCAGCACCTTACAGGGGGCGGCTTACGAGCAGTACTTC; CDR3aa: CASTLQGAAYEQYF
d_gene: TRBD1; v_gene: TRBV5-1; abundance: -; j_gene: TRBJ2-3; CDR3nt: TGCGCCAGCAGCCCGAATCCCCAGGGGGCTGGTAGCACAGATACGCAGTATTTT; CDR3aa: CASSPNPQGAGSTDTQYF